This T cell receptor (beta chain) was profiled in a study of cytomegalovirus exposure and HLA in healthy donors. The germline V gene encodes CDR1 SGHAT and CDR2 FQDESV (reference sequence). The germline V and J ends were trimmed by 2 bases and 1 base, with 7 bases remaining between them. The CDR3 length is 14 residues. 13 Jbeta primers and 60 Vbeta primers were used for the PCR. Only in-frame clones appear in the TCRdb table, and some are missing; sequencing was by immunoSEQ multiplex PCR. The profile shows more than 150,000 clones, around 73% of them singletons. Sequenced sample: PBMCs. The rearrangement uses TRBV11-1 and TRBJ2-3; D may be TRBD1 (6 bases). This TCR came from a male donor in good health and CMV-seronegative. CDR3 residues: CASSLSGGTDTQYF. CDR3 bases: TGTGCCAGCAGCTTATCAGGGGGCACAGATACGCAGTATTTT.